The present T cell receptor (beta chain) was sequenced within a study of OX40 agonist ivuxolimab in advanced cancers. As for the study in general: Ivuxolimab, an antibody acting as an agonist of OX40 (CD134), was used to treat patients.

Notes on the study in general: Mean expanded clone counts were higher in CD8+ than CD4+ T cells.

To note about this clone: Its cognate antigen is unknown.

The V end lost 3 bases, the J end lost 3 bases, and 5 bases lay between the germline ends. The CDR3 is 13 amino acids. The germline CDR1 and CDR2 sequences are SGHTA and FQGTGA. Some clones are missing from TCRdb's copy, which holds only in-frame ones; the method was immunoSEQ multiplex PCR. The sample lists approximately 39,000 clones, 80% to 85% seen once, with about 20% in the top ten. The source was CD4+ or CD8+ T cells sorted from blood, collected in a trial of the OX40 agonist ivuxolimab. V is TRBV7-3 and J is TRBJ2-2; no clear D. The receptor's source is an adult with an advanced solid tumor such as melanoma, head and neck, liver or kidney cancer. The CDR3 is CASSLSYTGELFF. The CDR3 DNA sequence: TGTGCCAGCAGCTTGAGTTACACCGGGGAGCTGTTTTTT.